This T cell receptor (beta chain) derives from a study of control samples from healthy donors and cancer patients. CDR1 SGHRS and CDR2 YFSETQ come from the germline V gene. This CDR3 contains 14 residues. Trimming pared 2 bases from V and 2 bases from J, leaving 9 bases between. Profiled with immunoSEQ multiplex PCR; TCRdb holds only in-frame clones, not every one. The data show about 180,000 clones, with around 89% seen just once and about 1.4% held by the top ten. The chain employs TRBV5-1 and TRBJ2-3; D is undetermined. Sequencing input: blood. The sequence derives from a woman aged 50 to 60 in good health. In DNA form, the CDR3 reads TGCGCCAGCAGCTTCGGCCGATCCACAGATACGCAGTATTTT. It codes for CASSFGRSTDTQYF.